The T cell receptor beta chain described here comes from a study of T cells in Graves' hyperthyroidism and ophthalmopathy. Turning to the study itself: At the time of initial diagnosis and before any treatment, peripheral blood was collected.

RNA transcripts provided the source from which TCR beta CDR3 regions were amplified. In the first-round RT-PCR of the TCR CDR3, the HTBI primer set was used. Each CDR3 protein gets one entry after TCRdb re-called the multiplex PCR reads with MiXCR. This table has fewer than 650,000 distinct CDR3 sequences, approximately 15% appearing once. The study, taken as a whole, reports: Model output signaled ophthalmopathy a median about 6.3 months ahead of onset. Most clonotypes that expanded in the thyroid above 0.001 also showed up in blood.

Among ophthalmopathy patients, the Clinical Activity Score reached at least 3, the NOSPECS grade reached at least 4, and duration remained under 3 months. Regarding this clonotype: Its antigen remains unknown.

Deletions cut 2 bases from V and 3 bases from J, with 11 bases between. The CDR3 runs 14 residues. The germline CDR1 and CDR2 sequences are SGDLS and YYNGEE. The chain employs TRBV9 and TRBJ2-5; maybe TRBD2 (6 bases). Material for sequencing was blood. This receptor was obtained from a woman between 18 and 29 years old with Graves' ophthalmopathy. The CDR3 nucleotides are TGTGCCAGCAGCGTGGGGACTCAGAAAGAGACCCAGTACTTC. Protein product: CASSVGTQKETQYF.